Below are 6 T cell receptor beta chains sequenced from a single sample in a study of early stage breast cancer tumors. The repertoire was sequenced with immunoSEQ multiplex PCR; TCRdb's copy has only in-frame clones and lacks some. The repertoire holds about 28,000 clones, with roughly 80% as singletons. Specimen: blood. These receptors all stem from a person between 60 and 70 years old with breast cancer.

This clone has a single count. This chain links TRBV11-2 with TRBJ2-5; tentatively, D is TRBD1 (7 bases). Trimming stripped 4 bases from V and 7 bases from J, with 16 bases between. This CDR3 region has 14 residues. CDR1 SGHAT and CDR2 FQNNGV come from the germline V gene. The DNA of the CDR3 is TGTGCCAGCAGCTCGACAGGGTGGGAGGTGACCCAGTACTTC. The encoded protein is CASSSTGWEVTQYF.

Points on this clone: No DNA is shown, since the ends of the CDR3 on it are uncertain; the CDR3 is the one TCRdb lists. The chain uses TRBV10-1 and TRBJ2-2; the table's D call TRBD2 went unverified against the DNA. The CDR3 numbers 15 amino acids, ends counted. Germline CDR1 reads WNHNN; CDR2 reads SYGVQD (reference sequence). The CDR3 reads CASSDFRGNTGELFF.

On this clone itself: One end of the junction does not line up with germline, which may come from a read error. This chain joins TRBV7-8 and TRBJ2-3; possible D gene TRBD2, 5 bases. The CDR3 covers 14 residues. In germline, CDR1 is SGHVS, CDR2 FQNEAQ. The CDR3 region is CASSLAPQANTQYF. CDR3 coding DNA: TGTGCCAGCAGCCTAGCCCCCCAGGCCAATACGCAGTATTTT.

The CDR3 nucleotides read TGTGCCAGCAGCCCAGGGGGAATTGGGGCCAACGTCCTGACTTTC. It yields the protein CASSPGGIGANVLTF. The chain uses TRBV11-3 and TRBJ2-6; 7 bases match TRBD1. Germline V gene data show CDR1 as SGHNT and CDR2 as YENEEA. The V and J ends lost 5 bases and 3 bases, in that order; junction bases with no gene match: 4. The CDR3 spans 15 residues.

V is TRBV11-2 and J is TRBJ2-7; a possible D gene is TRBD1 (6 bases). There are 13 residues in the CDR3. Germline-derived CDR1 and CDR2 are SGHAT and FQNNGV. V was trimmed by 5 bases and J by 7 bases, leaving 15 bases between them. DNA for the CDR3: TGTGCCAGCAGCACAGGGAGTTCGGGAGAGCAGTACTTC. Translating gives CASSTGSSGEQYF.

CDR3 protein: CASSYALEYEQYF. CDR3 DNA sequence: TGTGCCAGTAGCTACGCCCTAGAATACGAGCAGTACTTC. The chain recombines TRBV19 with TRBJ2-7; no firm D call. The CDR3 consists of 13 residues. Trimming cost V 6 bases and J 4 bases, with 13 bases left between them. Germline assignment: CDR1 LNHDA and CDR2 SQIVND (reference sequence).